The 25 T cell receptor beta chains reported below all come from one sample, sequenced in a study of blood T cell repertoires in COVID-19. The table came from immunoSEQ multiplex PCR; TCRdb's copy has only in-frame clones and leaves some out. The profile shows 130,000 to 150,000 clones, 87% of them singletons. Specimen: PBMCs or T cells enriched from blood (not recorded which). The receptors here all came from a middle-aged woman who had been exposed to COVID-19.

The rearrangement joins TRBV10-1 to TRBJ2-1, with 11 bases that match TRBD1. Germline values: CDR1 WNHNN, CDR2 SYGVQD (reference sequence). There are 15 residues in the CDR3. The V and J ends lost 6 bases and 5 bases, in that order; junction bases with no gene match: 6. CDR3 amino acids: CASRPGTGGNNEQFF. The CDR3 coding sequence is TGCGCCAGCAGACCCGGGACAGGGGGAAACAATGAGCAGTTCTTC.

The CDR3 nucleotides read TGTGCCAGCAGTGATGTGAGTAGCGGGACTTACGAGCAGTACTTC. This translates into CASSDVSSGTYEQYF. This chain connects TRBV2 to TRBJ2-7; 8 bases are a match to TRBD2. The ends lost 3 bases at V and 4 bases at J; junction bases unmatched: 8. In germline, CDR1 is SNHLY, CDR2 FYNNEI. The CDR3 has 15 residues.

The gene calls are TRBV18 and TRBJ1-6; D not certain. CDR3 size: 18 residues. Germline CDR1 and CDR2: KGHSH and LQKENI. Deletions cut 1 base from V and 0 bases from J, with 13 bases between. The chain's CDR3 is CASSPQLTGSSYNSPLHF. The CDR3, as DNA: TGTGCCAGCTCACCACAACTGACGGGGAGCTCCTATAATTCACCCCTCCACTTT.

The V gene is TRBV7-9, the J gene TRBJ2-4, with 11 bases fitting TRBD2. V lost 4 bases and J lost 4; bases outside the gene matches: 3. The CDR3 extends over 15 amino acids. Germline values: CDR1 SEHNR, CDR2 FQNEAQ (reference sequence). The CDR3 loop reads CASSSGLAGKNIQYF. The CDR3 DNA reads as TGTGCCAGCAGCTCCGGACTAGCGGGTAAAAACATTCAGTACTTC.

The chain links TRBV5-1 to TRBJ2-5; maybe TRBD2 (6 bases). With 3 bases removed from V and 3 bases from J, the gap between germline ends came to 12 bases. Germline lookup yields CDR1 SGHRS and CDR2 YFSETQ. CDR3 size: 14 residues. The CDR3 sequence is CASSSGTLKETQYF. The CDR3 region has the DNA TGCGCCAGCAGCTCTGGGACTTTGAAAGAGACCCAGTACTTC. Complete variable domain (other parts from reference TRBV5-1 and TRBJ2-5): KAGVTQTPRYLIKTRGQQVTLSCSPISGHRSVSWYQQTPGQGLQFLFEYFSETQRNKGNFPGRFSGRQFSNSRSEMNVSTLELGDSALYLCASSSGTLKETQYFGPGTRLLVL.

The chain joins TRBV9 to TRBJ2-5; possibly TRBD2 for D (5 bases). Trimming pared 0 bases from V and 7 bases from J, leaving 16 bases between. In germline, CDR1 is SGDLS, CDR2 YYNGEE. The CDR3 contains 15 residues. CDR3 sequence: CASSVDPSSPGTQYF. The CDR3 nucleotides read TGTGCCAGCAGCGTAGACCCCTCTAGCCCTGGGACCCAGTACTTC.

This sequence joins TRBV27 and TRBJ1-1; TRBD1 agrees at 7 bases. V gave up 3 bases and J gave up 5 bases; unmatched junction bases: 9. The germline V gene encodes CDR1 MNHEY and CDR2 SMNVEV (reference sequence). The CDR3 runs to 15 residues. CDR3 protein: CASSLFGQVQTEAFF. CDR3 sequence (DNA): TGTGCCAGCAGTTTGTTTGGACAGGTTCAAACTGAAGCTTTCTTT.

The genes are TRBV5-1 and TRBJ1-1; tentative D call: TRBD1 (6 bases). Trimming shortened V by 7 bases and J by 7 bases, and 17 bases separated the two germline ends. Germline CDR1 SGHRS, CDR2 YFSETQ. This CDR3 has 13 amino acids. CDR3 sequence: CASGHDRLGEAFF. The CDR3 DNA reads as TGCGCCAGCGGACACGACAGGCTGGGTGAAGCTTTCTTT. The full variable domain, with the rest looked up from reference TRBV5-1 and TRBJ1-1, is KAGVTQTPRYLIKTRGQQVTLSCSPISGHRSVSWYQQTPGQGLQFLFEYFSETQRNKGNFPGRFSGRQFSNSRSEMNVSTLELGDSALYLCASGHDRLGEAFFGQGTRLTVV.

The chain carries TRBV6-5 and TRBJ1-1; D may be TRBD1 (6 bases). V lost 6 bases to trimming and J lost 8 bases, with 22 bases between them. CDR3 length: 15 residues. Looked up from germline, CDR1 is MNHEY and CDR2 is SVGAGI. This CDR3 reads CASSKGETREGEAFF. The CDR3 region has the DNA TGTGCCAGCAGCAAGGGGGAGACCAGGGAAGGCGAAGCTTTCTTT.

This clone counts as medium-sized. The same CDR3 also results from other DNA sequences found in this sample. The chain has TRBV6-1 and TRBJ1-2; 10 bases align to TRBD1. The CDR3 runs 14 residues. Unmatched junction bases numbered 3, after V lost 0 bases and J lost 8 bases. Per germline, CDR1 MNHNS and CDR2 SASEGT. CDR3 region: CASSEAGTGEGYTF. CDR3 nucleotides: TGTGCCAGCAGTGAAGCGGGGACAGGGGAGGGCTACACCTTC.

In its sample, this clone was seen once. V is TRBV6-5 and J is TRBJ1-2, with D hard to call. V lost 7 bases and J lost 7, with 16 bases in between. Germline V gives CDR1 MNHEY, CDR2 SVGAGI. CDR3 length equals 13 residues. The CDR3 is CASIRGGPSGYTF. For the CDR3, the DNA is TGTGCCAGCATCCGGGGAGGGCCAAGTGGCTACACCTTC.

The CDR3 loop reads CASSLNTEDTQYF. CDR3 in DNA: TGTGCCAGCAGCTTAAATACAGAAGATACGCAGTATTTT. The chain has TRBV7-7 and TRBJ2-3; D gene uncertain. V was shortened by 2 bases and J by 5 bases, with 8 bases between the two germline ends. This CDR3 is built from 13 residues. CDR1 is SSHAT, CDR2 FNYEAQ, per germline (reference sequence).

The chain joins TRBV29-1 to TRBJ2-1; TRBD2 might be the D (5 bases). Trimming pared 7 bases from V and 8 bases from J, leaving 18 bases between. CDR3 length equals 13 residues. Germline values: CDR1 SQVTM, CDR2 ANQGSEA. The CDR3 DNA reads TGCAGCGCCCCAGCAATACTAGATGATGAGCAGTTCTTC. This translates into CSAPAILDDEQFF.

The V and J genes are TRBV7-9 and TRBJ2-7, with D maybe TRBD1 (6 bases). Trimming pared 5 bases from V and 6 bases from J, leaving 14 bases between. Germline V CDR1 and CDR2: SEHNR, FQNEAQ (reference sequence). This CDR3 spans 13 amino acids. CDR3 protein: CASSHRVFGEQYF. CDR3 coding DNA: TGTGCCAGCAGCCACAGGGTTTTTGGCGAGCAGTACTTC.

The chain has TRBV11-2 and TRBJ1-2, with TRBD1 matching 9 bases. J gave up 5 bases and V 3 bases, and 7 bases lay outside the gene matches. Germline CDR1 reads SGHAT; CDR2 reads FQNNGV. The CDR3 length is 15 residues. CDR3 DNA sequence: TGTGCCAGCAGCTTGGGCTCCGGGACAGGGTATGGCTACACCTTC. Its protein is CASSLGSGTGYGYTF.

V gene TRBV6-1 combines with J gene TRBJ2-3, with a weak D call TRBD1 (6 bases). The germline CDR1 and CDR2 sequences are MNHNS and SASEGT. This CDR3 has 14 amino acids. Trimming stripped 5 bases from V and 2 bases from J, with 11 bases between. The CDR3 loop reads CASSPRDTTDTQYF. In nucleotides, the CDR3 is TGTGCCAGCAGTCCCCGGGACACCACAGATACGCAGTATTTT.

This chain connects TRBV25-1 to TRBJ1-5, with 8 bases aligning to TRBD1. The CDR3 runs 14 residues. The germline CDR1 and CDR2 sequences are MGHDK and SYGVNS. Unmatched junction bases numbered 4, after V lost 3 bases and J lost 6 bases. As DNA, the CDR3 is TGTGCCAGCAGTGACGCAGGGGGCGGTCAGCCCCAGCATTTT. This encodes CASSDAGGGQPQHF.

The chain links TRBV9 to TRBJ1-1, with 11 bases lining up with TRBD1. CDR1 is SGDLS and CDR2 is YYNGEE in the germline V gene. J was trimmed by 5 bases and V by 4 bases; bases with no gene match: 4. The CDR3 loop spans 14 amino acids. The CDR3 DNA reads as TGTGCCAGCAGCACGGGACAGGGGGATACTGAAGCTTTCTTT. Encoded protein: CASSTGQGDTEAFF.

The CDR3 DNA reads as TGTGCCAGCGATGGGGACAGAGCCTCTTCCTATGGCTACACCTTC. Amino acid sequence: CASDGDRASSYGYTF. V usage is TRBV19 and J usage is TRBJ1-2; 7 bases match TRBD1. The J segment lost 4 bases and the V segment lost 9 bases, leaving 14 bases of the junction unmatched. Germline CDR1 and CDR2: LNHDA and SQIVND (reference sequence). The CDR3 consists of 15 residues.

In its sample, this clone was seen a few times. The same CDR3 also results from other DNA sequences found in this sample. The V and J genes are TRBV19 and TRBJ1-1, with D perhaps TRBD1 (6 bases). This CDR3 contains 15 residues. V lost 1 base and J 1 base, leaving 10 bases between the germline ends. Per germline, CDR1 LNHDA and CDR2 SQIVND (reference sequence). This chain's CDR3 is CASSIAGTRNTEAFF. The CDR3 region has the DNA TGTGCCAGTAGTATAGCTGGGACAAGGAACACTGAAGCTTTCTTT.

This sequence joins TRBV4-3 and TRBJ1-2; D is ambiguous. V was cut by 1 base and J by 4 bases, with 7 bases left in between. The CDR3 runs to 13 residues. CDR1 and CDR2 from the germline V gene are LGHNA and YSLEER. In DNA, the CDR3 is TGCGCCAGCAGCCAAGGGAGCCGCTATGGCTACACCTTC. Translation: CASSQGSRYGYTF.

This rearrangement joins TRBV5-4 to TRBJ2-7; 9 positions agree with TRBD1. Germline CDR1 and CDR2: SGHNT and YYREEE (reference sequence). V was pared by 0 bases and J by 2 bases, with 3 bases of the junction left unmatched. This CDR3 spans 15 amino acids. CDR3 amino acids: CASSLDGTGTYEQYF. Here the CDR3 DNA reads TGTGCCAGCAGCTTGGACGGGACAGGGACCTACGAGCAGTACTTC. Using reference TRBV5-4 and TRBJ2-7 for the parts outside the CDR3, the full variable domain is ETGVTQSPTHLIKTRGQQVTLRCSSQSGHNTVSWYQQALGQGPQFIFQYYREEENGRGNFPPRFSGLQFPNYSSELNVNALELDDSALYLCASSLDGTGTYEQYFGPGTRLTVT.

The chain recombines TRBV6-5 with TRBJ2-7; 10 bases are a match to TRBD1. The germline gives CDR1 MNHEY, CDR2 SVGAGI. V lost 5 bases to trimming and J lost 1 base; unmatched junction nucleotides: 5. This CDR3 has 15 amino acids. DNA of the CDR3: TGTGCCAGCAGTCACGGACAGGGGGGTTCCTACGAGCAGTACTTC. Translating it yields CASSHGQGGSYEQYF.

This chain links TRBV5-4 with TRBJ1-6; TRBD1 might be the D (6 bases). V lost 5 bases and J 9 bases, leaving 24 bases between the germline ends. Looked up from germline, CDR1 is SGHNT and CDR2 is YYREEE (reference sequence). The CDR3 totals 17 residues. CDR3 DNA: TGTGCCAGCAGATACGAAGGGGGAGATGCCAATTTTTCACCCCTCCACTTT. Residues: CASRYEGGDANFSPLHF.

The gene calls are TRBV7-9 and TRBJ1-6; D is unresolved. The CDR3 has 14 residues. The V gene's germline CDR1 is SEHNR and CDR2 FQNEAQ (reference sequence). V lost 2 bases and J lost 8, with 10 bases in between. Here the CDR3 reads CASSLFLSDSPLHF. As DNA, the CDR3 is TGTGCCAGCAGCTTATTTCTCAGCGATTCACCCCTCCACTTT.